This TCR beta chain is from a study of T cell clonality in common variable immunodeficiency. Study-wide results and caveats: Fewer deletions and N-nucleotide insertions were reportedly seen in common variable immunodeficiency TCR beta sequences. Compared with controls, CVID subjects had fewer shared TCRbeta clones.

Data came from immunoSEQ multiplex PCR; TCRdb stores just in-frame clones and leaves some out. The data show tens of thousands of clones, with none appearing a single time. The CDR3 contains 15 residues. Germline assignment: CDR1 KGHSH and CDR2 LQKENI. Trimming cost V 1 base and J 10 bases; bases outside gene matches: 5. Reduced serum IgG, IgA and/or IgM plus specific antibody deficiency defined CVID. CVID subjects were some 15 female and some 27 male, aged roughly 8 to 64. Most patients and controls had Caucasian heritage. This clone was seen many times. Its specificity is not known. The DNA ends 3 residues before the CDR3 does, and the rest of the CDR3 is filled in from the germline J gene.

Input material: peripheral blood mononuclear cells. This receptor was obtained from a human donor with common variable immunodeficiency. V gene TRBV18 combines with J gene TRBJ2-2, with TRBD2 matching 11 bases. The covered CDR3 bases are TGTGCCAGCTCACCACTAGCGGGGGGGCCGATGGAG. Its protein product is CASSPLAGGPME. The full-length CDR3 reads as CASSPLAGGPMELFF.